A single sample gave rise to the 13 T cell receptor beta chains below, sequenced in a study of shared clonotypes between healthy human individuals. This table comes from immunoSEQ multiplex PCR, and its TCRdb copy is limited to in-frame clones, with some not included. The profile shows a few million clones, about 93% of them singletons. CD45RO-negative, CCR7-positively selected cells formed the naive CD8 fraction, excluding terminally differentiated effector memory CD45RA+ cells. The sample comprised naive CD8+ T cells from PBMCs. These receptors were collected from a man younger than 35 in good health. Some clones in this sample may be carry-over from other donors' samples.

The V gene is TRBV10-3, the J gene TRBJ2-3; TRBD1 might be the D (6 bases). The CDR3 runs 13 residues. V was clipped by 2 bases and J by 6 bases, with 9 bases between them. Germline CDR1 and CDR2: ENHRY and SYGVKD. CDR3 nucleotides: TGTGCCATCAGTGAGGCAGGGGCGGATACGCAGTATTTT. As protein: CAISEAGADTQYF.

The chain carries TRBV2 and TRBJ2-1; 9 nucleotides line up with TRBD2. The CDR3 consists of 16 residues. CDR1 is SNHLY and CDR2 is FYNNEI in the germline V gene. The V and J ends lost 4 bases and 0 bases, in that order; junction bases with no gene match: 4. Written as DNA, the CDR3 is TGTGCCAGCAGTGCAGGGCGGGAGGGCTCCTACAATGAGCAGTTCTTC. It yields the protein CASSAGREGSYNEQFF.

The chain couples TRBV19 to TRBJ2-1, with D hard to call. V was shortened by 7 bases and J by 0 bases, with 13 bases between the two germline ends. The CDR3 consists of 15 residues. CDR1 and CDR2 from the germline V gene are LNHDA and SQIVND (reference sequence). Here the CDR3 reads CASKPRTHSYNEQFF. The CDR3, as DNA: TGTGCCAGTAAACCGAGGACCCACTCCTACAATGAGCAGTTCTTC. Full variable domain (outside the CDR3, taken from reference TRBV19 and TRBJ2-1): DGGITQSPKYLFRKEGQNVTLSCEQNLNHDAMYWYRQDPGQGLRLIYYSQIVNDFQKGDIAEGYSVSREKKESFPLTVTSAQKNPTAFYLCASKPRTHSYNEQFFGPGTRLTVL.

The CDR3 DNA follows: TGTGCCAGCAGCCTTACTACAGGGATTAATGAAAAACTGTTTTTT. Protein sequence: CASSLTTGINEKLFF. V usage is TRBV7-6 and J usage is TRBJ1-4; tentative D call: TRBD1 (6 bases). Looked up from germline, CDR1 is SGHVS and CDR2 is FNYEAQ. Between the trimmed V and J ends, which lost 5 bases and 4 bases, there was a span of 14 bases. CDR3 size: 15 residues.

CDR3 residues: CATSRAKGNEQYF. The CDR3 nucleotides are TGTGCCACCAGCAGAGCTAAGGGAAACGAGCAGTACTTC. The chain employs TRBV15 and TRBJ2-7; no clear D. Germline V gene lookup returns CDR1 LNHNV and CDR2 YYDKDF (reference sequence). The germline V and J ends were trimmed by 1 base and 5 bases, with 9 bases remaining between them. The CDR3 length is 13 residues.

The gene calls are TRBV6-1 and TRBJ2-1, with 9 nucleotides matching TRBD2. Germline CDR1 reads MNHNS; CDR2 reads SASEGT. This CDR3 spans 13 amino acids. V lost 7 bases and J lost 9; bases outside the gene matches: 7. In DNA, the CDR3 is TGTGCCAGCACGAGCGGGAGGAATGGTGAGCAGTTCTTC. Its protein is CASTSGRNGEQFF.

The chain recombines TRBV11-2 with TRBJ2-1; tentatively, D is TRBD2 (6 bases). The CDR3 has 17 amino acids. Trimming left V 1 base short and J 3 bases short, with 16 bases between. Germline V gene lookup returns CDR1 SGHAT and CDR2 FQNNGV. CDR3 residues: CASSLGGVQSDYNEQFF. CDR3 nucleotide sequence: TGTGCCAGCAGCTTAGGGGGGGTACAGAGCGACTACAATGAGCAGTTCTTC.

Here the CDR3 reads CASSKALRRGRQYF. DNA for the CDR3: TGTGCCAGCAGCAAAGCGCTCCGCAGGGGGCGGCAGTACTTC. This rearrangement joins TRBV21-1 to TRBJ2-7; the D call of TRBD1 is as the table states it, not checked on the DNA. TRBV21-1 counts as a pseudogene. CDR3 length: 14 residues.

The chain couples TRBV7-6 to TRBJ2-6, with D unclear. Looked up from germline, CDR1 is SGHVS and CDR2 is FNYEAQ. This CDR3 is built from 15 residues. The V end lost 5 bases, the J end lost 0 bases, and 8 bases lay between the germline ends. The CDR3 protein is CASSPRRSGANVLTF. In nucleotides, the CDR3 is TGTGCCAGCAGCCCGAGACGCTCTGGGGCCAACGTCCTGACTTTC.

V gene TRBV9 combines with J gene TRBJ2-3; 7 bases map to TRBD2. The CDR3 is made up of 15 amino acids. V lost 4 bases, J lost 1 base, and 6 bases stayed unmatched. Germline V gene data show CDR1 as SGDLS and CDR2 as YYNGEE. CDR3 bases: TGTGCCAGCAGCCCCGGGACTACCCGCACAGATACGCAGTATTTT. Translation gives CASSPGTTRTDTQYF.

The genes are TRBV28 and TRBJ2-1; no firm D call. V was cut by 5 bases and J by 10 bases, with 9 bases left in between. Germline V gene data show CDR1 as MDHEN and CDR2 as SYDVKM. The CDR3 contains 11 residues. In DNA form, the CDR3 reads TGTGCCAGCAGTCCGTCATCGGAGCAGTTCTTC. As protein: CASSPSSEQFF.

The chain couples TRBV4-2 to TRBJ2-7; 8 nucleotides match TRBD1. The CDR3 spans 15 residues. With V trimmed by 1 base and J by 2 bases, 4 bases remained unmatched. Per the germline V gene, CDR1 is LGHNA and CDR2 is YNFKEQ. The CDR3: CASSQGGTGTYEQYF. Here the CDR3 DNA reads TGTGCCAGCAGCCAAGGAGGGACAGGTACCTACGAGCAGTACTTC.

V and J are TRBV5-6 and TRBJ1-1; maybe TRBD1 (5 bases). V lost 5 bases to trimming and J lost 1 base, with 12 bases between them. CDR3 length equals 14 residues. Germline V lookup: CDR1 SGHDT, CDR2 YYEEEE. CDR3 coding DNA: TGTGCCAGCAGTTCCGTAGGGGCGAACACTGAAGCTTTCTTT. Translating gives CASSSVGANTEAFF.